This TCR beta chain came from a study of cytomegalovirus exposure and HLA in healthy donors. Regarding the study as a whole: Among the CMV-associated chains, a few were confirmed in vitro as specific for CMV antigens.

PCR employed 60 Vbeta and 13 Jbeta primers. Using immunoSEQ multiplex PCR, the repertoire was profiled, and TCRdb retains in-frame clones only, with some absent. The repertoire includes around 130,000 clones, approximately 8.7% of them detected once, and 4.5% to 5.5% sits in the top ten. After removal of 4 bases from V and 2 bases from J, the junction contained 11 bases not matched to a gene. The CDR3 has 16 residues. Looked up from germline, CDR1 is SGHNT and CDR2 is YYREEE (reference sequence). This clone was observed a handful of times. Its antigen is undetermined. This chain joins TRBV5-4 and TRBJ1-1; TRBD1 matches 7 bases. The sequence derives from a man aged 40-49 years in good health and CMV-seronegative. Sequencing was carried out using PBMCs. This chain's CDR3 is CASSPGVGTANTEAFF. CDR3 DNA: TGTGCCAGCAGCCCGGGTGTTGGGACAGCCAACACTGAAGCTTTCTTT.